The clone carrying this T cell receptor (beta chain) was counted between two and nine times. This CDR3 comprises 16 residues. V shed 5 bases and J shed 4 bases, with 19 bases lying between them. Germline loops: CDR1 MGHRA, CDR2 YSYEKL. Generated by immunoSEQ multiplex PCR, the TCRdb table keeps only in-frame clones and is missing some. The sample consists of roughly 83,000 clones, around 84% of them appearing once. The record originates from a study of OX40 agonist ivuxolimab in advanced cancers. Study details: The patients' treatment was ivuxolimab, an agonistic anti-OX40 (CD134) antibody.

This sample comprised CD4+ or CD8+ T cells sorted from blood, obtained in a trial of the OX40 agonist ivuxolimab. This sequence was found in an adult with an advanced solid tumor such as melanoma, head and neck, liver or kidney cancer. This rearrangement joins TRBV4-1 to TRBJ2-3; no firm D call. The CDR3 sequence: CASSEVNLGLADTQYF. In nucleotides, the CDR3 is TGCGCCAGCAGCGAAGTGAACCTAGGTTTAGCAGATACGCAGTATTTT.